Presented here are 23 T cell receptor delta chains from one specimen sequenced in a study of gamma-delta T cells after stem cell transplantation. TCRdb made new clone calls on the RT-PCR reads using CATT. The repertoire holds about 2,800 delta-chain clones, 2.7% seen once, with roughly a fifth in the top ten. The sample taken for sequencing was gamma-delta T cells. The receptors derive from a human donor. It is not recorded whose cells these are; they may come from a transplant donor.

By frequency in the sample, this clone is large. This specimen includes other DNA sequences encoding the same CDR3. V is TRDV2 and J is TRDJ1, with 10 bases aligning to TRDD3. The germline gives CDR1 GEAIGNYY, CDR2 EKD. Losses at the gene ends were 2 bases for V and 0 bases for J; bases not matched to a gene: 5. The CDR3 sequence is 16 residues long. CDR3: CACDILGDAYTDKLIF. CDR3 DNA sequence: TGTGCCTGTGACATACTGGGGGATGCGTACACCGATAAACTCATCTTT.

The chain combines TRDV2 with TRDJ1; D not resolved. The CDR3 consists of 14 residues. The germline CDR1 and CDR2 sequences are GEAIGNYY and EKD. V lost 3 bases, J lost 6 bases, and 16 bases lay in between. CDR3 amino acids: CACDALKGGNKLIF. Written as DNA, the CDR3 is TGTGCCTGTGACGCTTTGAAGGGAGGCAATAAACTCATCTTT.

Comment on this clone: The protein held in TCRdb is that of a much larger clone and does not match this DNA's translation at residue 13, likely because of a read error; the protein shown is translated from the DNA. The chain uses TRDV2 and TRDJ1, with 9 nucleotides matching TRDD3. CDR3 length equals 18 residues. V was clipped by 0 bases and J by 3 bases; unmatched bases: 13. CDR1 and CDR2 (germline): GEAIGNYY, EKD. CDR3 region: CACDTVSKLGESADKLIF. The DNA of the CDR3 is TGTGCCTGTGACACCGTCTCGAAACTGGGGGAGAGCGCCGATAAACTCATCTTT.

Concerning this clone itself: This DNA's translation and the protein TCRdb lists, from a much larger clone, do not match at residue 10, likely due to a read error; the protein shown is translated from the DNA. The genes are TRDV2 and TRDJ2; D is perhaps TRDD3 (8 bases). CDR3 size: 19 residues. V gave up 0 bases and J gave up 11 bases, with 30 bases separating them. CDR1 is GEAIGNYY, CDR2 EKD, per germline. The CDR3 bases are TGTGCCTGTGACACCGTTCCTACGAGGGTCCCGGGGATACCCAGCCAACTCTTCTTT. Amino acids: CACDTVPTRVPGIPSQLFF.

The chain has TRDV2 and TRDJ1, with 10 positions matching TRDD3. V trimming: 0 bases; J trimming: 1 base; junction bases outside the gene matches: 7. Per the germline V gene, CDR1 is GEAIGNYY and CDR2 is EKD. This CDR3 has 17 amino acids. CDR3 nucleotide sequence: TGTGCCTGTGACACCGTGGGGACTGGGGGATCCACCGATAAACTCATCTTT. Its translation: CACDTVGTGGSTDKLIF.

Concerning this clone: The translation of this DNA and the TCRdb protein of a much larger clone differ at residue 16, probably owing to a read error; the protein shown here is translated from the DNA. In DNA form, the CDR3 reads TGTGCCTGTGACCCTTTACTGGGGGATACGCGCCGAACCGATAAACCCATCTTT. Residues: CACDPLLGDTRRTDKPIF. The V gene is TRDV2, the J gene TRDJ1; 13 nucleotides match TRDD3. This CDR3 contains 18 residues. The germline V gene has CDR1 GEAIGNYY and CDR2 EKD.

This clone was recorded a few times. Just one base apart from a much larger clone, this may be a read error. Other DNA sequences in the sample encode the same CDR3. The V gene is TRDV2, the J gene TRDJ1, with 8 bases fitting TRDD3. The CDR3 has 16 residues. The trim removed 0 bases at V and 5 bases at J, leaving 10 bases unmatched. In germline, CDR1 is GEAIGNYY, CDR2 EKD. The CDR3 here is CACDTVAGDTPDKLIF. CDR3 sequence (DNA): TGTGCCTGTGACACCGTTGCCGGGGATACCCCGGATAAACTCATCTTT.

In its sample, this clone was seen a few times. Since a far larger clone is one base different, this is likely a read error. The CDR3 loop reads CACPYWGKKDKLIF. In DNA form, the CDR3 reads TGTGCCTGTCCATACTGGGGGAAAAAGGATAAACTCATCTTT. The rearrangement links TRDV2 to TRDJ1, with TRDD3 matching over 9 bases. The CDR3 is 14 amino acids. Trimming took 6 bases from V and 5 from J; bases not matched to a gene: 9. CDR1 GEAIGNYY and CDR2 EKD come from the germline V gene.

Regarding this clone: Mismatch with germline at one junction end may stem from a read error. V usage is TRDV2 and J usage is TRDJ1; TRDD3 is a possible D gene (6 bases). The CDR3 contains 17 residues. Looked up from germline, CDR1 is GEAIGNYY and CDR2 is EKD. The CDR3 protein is CACNTLLGDTYTDKLIF. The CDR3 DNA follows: TGTGCCTGTAACACGTTGTTGGGAGATACGTACACCGATAAACTCATCTTT.

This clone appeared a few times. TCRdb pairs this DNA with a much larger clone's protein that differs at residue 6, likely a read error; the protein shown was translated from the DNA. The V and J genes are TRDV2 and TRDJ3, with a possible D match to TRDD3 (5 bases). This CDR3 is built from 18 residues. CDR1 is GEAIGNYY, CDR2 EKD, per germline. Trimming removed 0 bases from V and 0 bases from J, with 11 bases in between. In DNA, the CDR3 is TGTGCCTGTGACACCGTGGGGCCGAGCTCCTGGGACACCCGACAGATGTTTTTC. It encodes CACDTVGPSSWDTRQMFF.

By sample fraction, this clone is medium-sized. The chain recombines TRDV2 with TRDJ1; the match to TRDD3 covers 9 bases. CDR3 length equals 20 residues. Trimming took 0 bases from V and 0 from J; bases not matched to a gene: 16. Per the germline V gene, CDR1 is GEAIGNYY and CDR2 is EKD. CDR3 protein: CACDTVGLLGDRTYTDKLIF. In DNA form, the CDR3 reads TGTGCCTGTGACACCGTGGGGTTACTGGGGGACCGGACGTACACCGATAAACTCATCTTT.

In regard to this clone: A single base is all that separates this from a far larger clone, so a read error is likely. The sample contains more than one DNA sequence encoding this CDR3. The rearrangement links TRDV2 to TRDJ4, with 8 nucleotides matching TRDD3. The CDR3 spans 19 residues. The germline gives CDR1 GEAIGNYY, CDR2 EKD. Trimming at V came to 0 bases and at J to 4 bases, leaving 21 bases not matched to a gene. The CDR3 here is CACDTAGGDPGDTTKPLIF. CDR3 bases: TGTGCCTGTGACACCGCGGGCGGGGACCCCGGGGATACTACCAAACCCCTGATCTTT.

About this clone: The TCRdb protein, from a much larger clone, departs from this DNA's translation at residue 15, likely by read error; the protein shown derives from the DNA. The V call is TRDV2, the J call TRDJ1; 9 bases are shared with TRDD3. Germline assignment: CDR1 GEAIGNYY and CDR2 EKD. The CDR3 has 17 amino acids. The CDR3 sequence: CACDRLGDPSNTDKPIF. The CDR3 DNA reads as TGTGCCTGTGACAGACTGGGGGACCCCTCTAACACCGATAAACCCATCTTT.

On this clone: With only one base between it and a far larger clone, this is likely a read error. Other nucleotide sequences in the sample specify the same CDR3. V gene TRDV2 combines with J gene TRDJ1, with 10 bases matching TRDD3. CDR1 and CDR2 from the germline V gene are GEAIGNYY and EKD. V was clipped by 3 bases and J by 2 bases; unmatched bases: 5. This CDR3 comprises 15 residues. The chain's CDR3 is CACDPVGDTTDKLIF. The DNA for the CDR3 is TGTGCCTGTGACCCGGTGGGGGATACAACCGATAAACTCATCTTT.

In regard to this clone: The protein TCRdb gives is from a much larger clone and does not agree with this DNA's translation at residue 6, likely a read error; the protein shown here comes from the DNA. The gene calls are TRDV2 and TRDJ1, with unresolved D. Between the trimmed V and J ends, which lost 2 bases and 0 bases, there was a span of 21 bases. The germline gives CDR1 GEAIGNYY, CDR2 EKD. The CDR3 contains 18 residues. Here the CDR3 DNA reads TGTGCCTGTGACAGCATACTGACCCCAAGTGAGTACACCGATAAACTCATCTTT. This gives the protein CACDSILTPSEYTDKLIF.

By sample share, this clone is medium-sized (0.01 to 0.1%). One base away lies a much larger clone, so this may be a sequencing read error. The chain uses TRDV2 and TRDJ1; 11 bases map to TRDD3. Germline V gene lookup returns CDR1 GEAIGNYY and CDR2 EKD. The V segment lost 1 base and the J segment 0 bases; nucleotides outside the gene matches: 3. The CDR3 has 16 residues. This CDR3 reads CACDTLGDTNTDKLIF. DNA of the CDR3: TGTGCCTGTGACACGTTGGGGGATACGAACACCGATAAACTCATCTTT.

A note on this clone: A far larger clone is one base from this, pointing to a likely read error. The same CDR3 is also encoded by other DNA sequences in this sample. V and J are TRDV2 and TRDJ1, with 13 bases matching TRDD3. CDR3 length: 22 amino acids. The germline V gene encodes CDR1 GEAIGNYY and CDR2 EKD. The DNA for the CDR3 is TGTGCCTGCGACACCGGGGCCCTACTGGGGGATACGGGGCTACGAGGCACCGATAAACTCATCTTT. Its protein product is CACDTGALLGDTGLRGTDKLIF.

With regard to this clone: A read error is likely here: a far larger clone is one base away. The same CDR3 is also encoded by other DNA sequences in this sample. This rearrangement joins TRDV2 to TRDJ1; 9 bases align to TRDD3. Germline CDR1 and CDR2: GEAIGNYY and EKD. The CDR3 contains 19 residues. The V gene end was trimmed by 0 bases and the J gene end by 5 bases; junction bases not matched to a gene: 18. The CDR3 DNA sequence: TGTGCCTGTGACACCGTAAGGGGGATACTTTCAACTTGGGCAGATAAACTCATCTTT. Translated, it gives CACDTVRGILSTWADKLIF.

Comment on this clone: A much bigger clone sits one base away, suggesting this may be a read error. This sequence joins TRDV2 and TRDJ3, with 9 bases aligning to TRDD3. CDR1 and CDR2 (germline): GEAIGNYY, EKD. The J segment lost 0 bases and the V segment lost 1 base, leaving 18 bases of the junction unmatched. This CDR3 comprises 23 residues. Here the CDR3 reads CACDTAQTTGGPRGSWDTRQMFF. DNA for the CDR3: TGTGCCTGTGACACAGCTCAAACTACTGGGGGACCCCGTGGCTCCTGGGACACCCGACAGATGTTTTTC.

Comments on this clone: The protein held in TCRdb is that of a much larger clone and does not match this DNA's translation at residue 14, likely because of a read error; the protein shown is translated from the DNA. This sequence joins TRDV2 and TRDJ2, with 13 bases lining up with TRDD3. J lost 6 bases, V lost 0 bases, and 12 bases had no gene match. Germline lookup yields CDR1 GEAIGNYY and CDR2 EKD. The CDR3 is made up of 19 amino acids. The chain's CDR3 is CACDTLLGDTRGVAAQLFF. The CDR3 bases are TGTGCCTGTGACACCCTACTGGGGGATACGCGGGGTGTGGCAGCACAACTCTTCTTT.

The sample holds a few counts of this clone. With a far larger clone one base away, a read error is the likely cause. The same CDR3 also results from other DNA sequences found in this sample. CDR3 in DNA: TGTGCCTGTGACACCGTCGGAAGGTACACCGATAAACTCATCTTT. This encodes CACDTVGRYTDKLIF. The chain carries TRDV2 and TRDJ1; D unclear. V dropped 0 bases and J dropped 0 bases, with 10 bases sitting between them. The germline V gene encodes CDR1 GEAIGNYY and CDR2 EKD. The CDR3 is made up of 15 amino acids.

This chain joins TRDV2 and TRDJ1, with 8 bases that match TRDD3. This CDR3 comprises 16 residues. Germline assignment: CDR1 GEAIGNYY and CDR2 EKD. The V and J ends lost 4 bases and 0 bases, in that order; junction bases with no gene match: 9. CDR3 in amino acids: CACDLLGAANTDKLIF. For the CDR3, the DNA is TGTGCCTGTGATTTACTGGGGGCCGCCAACACCGATAAACTCATCTTT.

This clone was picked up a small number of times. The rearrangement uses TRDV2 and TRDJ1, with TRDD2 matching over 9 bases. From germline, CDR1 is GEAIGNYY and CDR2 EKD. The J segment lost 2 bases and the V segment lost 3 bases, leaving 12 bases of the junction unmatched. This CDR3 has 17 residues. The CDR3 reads CACDSLPTVLGTDKLIF. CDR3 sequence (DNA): TGTGCCTGTGACTCCCTTCCTACTGTACTGGGGACCGATAAACTCATCTTT.